This T cell receptor (beta chain) stems from a study of T cell repertoires in cytomegalovirus infection. On this clonotype itself: Its target is unknown.

Per the germline V gene, CDR1 is LGHNA and CDR2 is YSLEER. V was cut by 1 base and J by 9 bases, with 16 bases left in between. The CDR3 is made up of 15 amino acids. TCRdb processed the reads anew with MiXCR; each CDR3 protein has one entry. Altogether roughly 70,000 distinct CDR3 sequences are present, roughly 22% being singletons, with the ten largest covering roughly two thirds. The TCR comes from a human donor in good health (CMV status not recorded). Some clones in this sample may be carry-over from other donors' samples. Sequencing was performed on CD8+ T cells from cultured PBMCs, taken from culture after CMV antigen stimulation. This rearrangement joins TRBV4-3 to TRBJ1-5; a possible D gene is TRBD1 (6 bases). CDR3 DNA sequence: TGCGCCAGCAGCCAAGCCACAGGGAGTAGTCGGCCCCAGCATTTT. It codes for CASSQATGSSRPQHF.